This entry lists 21 T cell receptor beta chains sequenced from one sample in a study of T cells after yellow fever vaccination. MiXCR was run by TCRdb on the 5' RACE reads, yielding one entry per CDR3 protein. Here the sample spans hundreds of thousands of distinct CDR3 sequences, about 19% being singletons. This sample comprised PBMCs, obtained 15 days after the yellow fever booster vaccination. Every receptor here comes from a young man who received the YFV17D yellow fever vaccine.

The chain is built from TRBV23-1 and TRBJ2-5; D not certain. TRBV23-1 is reported as an ORF; its role is uncertain. This CDR3 spans 17 amino acids. Trimming pared 3 bases from V and 1 base from J, leaving 18 bases between. The CDR3 nucleotides are TGCGCCAGCAGTCATCCCCAAGGTGTGGCACTCCAAGAGACCCAGTACTTC. It translates to CASSHPQGVALQETQYF.

The V and J genes are TRBV30 and TRBJ2-1; D unresolved. This CDR3 comprises 10 residues. V lost 3 bases and J lost 7, with 4 bases in between. Germline CDR1 GTSNPN, CDR2 SVGIG (reference sequence). DNA of the CDR3: TGTGCCTGGAGGGCGAATGAGCAGTTCTTC. Its protein is CAWRANEQFF.

In its sample, this clonotype was seen many times. The chain uses TRBV9 and TRBJ2-4; D is uncertain. The CDR3 runs 13 residues. V was clipped by 2 bases and J by 6 bases, with 9 bases between them. Per germline, CDR1 SGDLS and CDR2 YYNGEE. The CDR3 here is CASSVTVGNIQYF. The CDR3 bases are TGTGCCAGCAGCGTGACTGTAGGAAACATTCAGTACTTC.

This clonotype showed up just a few times. The V call is TRBV9, the J call TRBJ2-1, with D perhaps matching TRBD1 or TRBD2 (5 bases each). Trimming removed 0 bases from V and 3 bases from J, with 13 bases in between. The CDR3 is 16 amino acids. CDR1 SGDLS and CDR2 YYNGEE come from the germline V gene. CDR3 amino acids: CASSVAGSGNYNEQFF. CDR3 nucleotides: TGTGCCAGCAGCGTAGCAGGGAGCGGCAACTACAATGAGCAGTTCTTC.

This clonotype was seen a handful of times. The chain uses TRBV7-2 and TRBJ2-1; 7 bases are shared with TRBD1. CDR3 length: 16 amino acids. Trimming removed 5 bases from V and 6 bases from J; junction bases left unmatched: 13. Germline V gives CDR1 SGHTA, CDR2 FQGNSA. CDR3 DNA: TGTGCCAGCAGCACCCAAGCGTCAGGGGGTCTCAATGAGCAGTTCTTC. It translates to CASSTQASGGLNEQFF.

This clonotype was counted ten times or more. The V and J genes are TRBV25-1 and TRBJ2-7; the match to TRBD1 covers 9 bases. V shed 1 base and J 2 bases; nucleotides not matched to a gene: 3. CDR1 MGHDK and CDR2 SYGVNS come from the germline V gene. The CDR3 loop spans 15 amino acids. The chain's CDR3 is CASSEFTGGPYEQYF. CDR3 nucleotide sequence: TGTGCCAGCAGTGAATTTACAGGGGGCCCCTACGAGCAGTACTTC.

This chain links TRBV12-3 or TRBV12-4 with TRBJ2-7; D gene ambiguous. V shed 6 bases and J shed 3 bases, with 6 bases lying between them. This CDR3 spans 11 amino acids. The CDR3: CASSKNYEQYF. In nucleotides, the CDR3 is TGTGCCAGCAGCAAGAACTACGAGCAGTACTTC.

The V and J genes are TRBV2 and TRBJ2-6; 9 positions agree with TRBD1. The CDR3 has 17 amino acids. J gave up 4 bases and V 6 bases, and 10 bases lay outside the gene matches. The germline V gene has CDR1 SNHLY and CDR2 FYNNEI. CDR3 sequence (DNA): TGTGCCAGCAGCCAGACAGGGGGGTTAGGCGGGGCCAACGTCCTGACTTTC. Its protein product is CASSQTGGLGGANVLTF.

This clonotype was seen a few times. The rearrangement links TRBV7-2 to TRBJ1-1, with unresolved D. The V gene's germline CDR1 is SGHTA and CDR2 FQGNSA. Trimming removed 1 base from V and 5 bases from J, with 14 bases in between. This CDR3 has 15 residues. The CDR3 is CASSLEVFGGTEAFF. CDR3 in DNA: TGTGCCAGCAGCTTAGAGGTTTTCGGAGGGACTGAAGCTTTCTTT.

This clonotype was picked up a small number of times. The rearrangement joins TRBV7-7 to TRBJ2-1; D uncertain. CDR3 size: 13 residues. V was clipped by 5 bases and J by 9 bases, with 14 bases between them. The germline V gene encodes CDR1 SSHAT and CDR2 FNYEAQ (reference sequence). The CDR3 sequence is CASSLDSPGEQFF. The CDR3 DNA follows: TGTGCCAGCAGCCTTGATTCGCCGGGTGAGCAGTTCTTC.

The rearrangement links TRBV20-1 to TRBJ2-7; 10 nucleotides align to TRBD1. The CDR3 is 13 amino acids. Looked up from germline, CDR1 is DFQATT and CDR2 is SNEGSKA (reference sequence). V shed 6 bases, J shed 7 bases, and the junction held 9 bases outside the gene matches. Written as DNA, the CDR3 is TGCAGTGCGGGACAGGGGCATCGTCGGGAGCAGTACTTC. Translated, it gives CSAGQGHRREQYF.

The chain links TRBV10-3 to TRBJ2-3, with a tentative D call TRBD1 (6 bases). This CDR3 spans 18 amino acids. Germline V gives CDR1 ENHRY, CDR2 SYGVKD. Trimming removed 2 bases from V and 1 base from J, with 19 bases in between. CDR3 in amino acids: CAISENLQGPFRTDTQYF. In nucleotides, the CDR3 is TGTGCCATCAGTGAGAACCTACAGGGACCTTTTCGCACAGATACGCAGTATTTT.

This chain uses TRBV7-6 with TRBJ1-2; 9 bases fit TRBD1. The germline CDR1 and CDR2 sequences are SGHVS and FNYEAQ. CDR3 size: 14 residues. With V trimmed by 1 base and J by 5 bases, 2 bases remained unmatched. The CDR3 region has the DNA TGTGCCAGCAGCTTAGGAGGGACAGGGTATGGCTACACCTTC. This gives the protein CASSLGGTGYGYTF.

This clonotype was counted between two and nine times. J is TRBJ2-5 and V is TRBV5-1; D tentatively fits TRBD1 or TRBD2 (6 bases each). CDR1 is SGHRS and CDR2 is YFSETQ in the germline V gene. V was clipped by 0 bases and J by 2 bases, with 8 bases between them. CDR3 length equals 14 residues. The CDR3 DNA is TGCGCCAGCAGCTTGGAGGGGGGACAAGAGACCCAGTACTTC. As protein: CASSLEGGQETQYF.

This clonotype was seen only a few times. The rearrangement links TRBV27 to TRBJ2-1; D unresolved. There are 14 residues in the CDR3. The germline CDR1 and CDR2 sequences are MNHEY and SMNVEV (reference sequence). V lost 2 bases to trimming and J lost 2 bases, with 7 bases between them. CDR3 region: CASSLLGTYNEQFF. CDR3 in DNA: TGTGCCAGCAGTTTACTGGGAACCTACAATGAGCAGTTCTTC.

This rearrangement joins TRBV7-6 to TRBJ2-3; the match to TRBD1 covers 10 bases. After removal of 5 bases from V and 2 bases from J, the junction contained 7 bases not matched to a gene. CDR1 SGHVS and CDR2 FNYEAQ come from the germline V gene. CDR3 length equals 16 residues. The CDR3 reads CASSAGQGVYTDTQYF. In DNA form, the CDR3 reads TGTGCCAGCAGCGCAGGACAGGGGGTCTACACAGATACGCAGTATTTT.

The chain has TRBV5-1 and TRBJ2-1; 8 bases are a match to TRBD2. The V gene end was trimmed by 3 bases and the J gene end by 0 bases; junction bases not matched to a gene: 2. This CDR3 contains 15 residues. Germline V CDR1 and CDR2: SGHRS, YFSETQ. CDR3 sequence: CASSWSGSSYNEQFF. CDR3 nucleotide sequence: TGCGCCAGCAGCTGGAGCGGGAGCTCCTACAATGAGCAGTTCTTC.

This clonotype was counted a single time. The rearrangement links TRBV20-1 to TRBJ2-3; the match to TRBD1 covers 9 bases. With V trimmed by 0 bases and J by 0 bases, 4 bases remained unmatched. Per germline, CDR1 DFQATT and CDR2 SNEGSKA (reference sequence). The CDR3 length is 16 residues. The DNA of the CDR3 is TGCAGTGCTAGAGATCTCGGGACAGGGAGCACAGATACGCAGTATTTT. Translating gives CSARDLGTGSTDTQYF.

The chain recombines TRBV19 with TRBJ1-2; TRBD1 might be the D (5 bases). The germline gives CDR1 LNHDA, CDR2 SQIVND (reference sequence). V gave up 5 bases and J gave up 2 bases, with 9 bases separating them. This CDR3 region has 13 residues. The chain's CDR3 is CASSLRDNYGYTF. The CDR3 nucleotides read TGTGCCAGTAGTTTGCGGGACAACTATGGCTACACCTTC.

The gene calls are TRBV20-1 and TRBJ2-5; 12 bases are shared with TRBD1. The CDR3 spans 15 residues. V gave up 6 bases and J gave up 5 bases; unmatched junction bases: 10. The germline CDR1 and CDR2 sequences are DFQATT and SNEGSKA (reference sequence). CDR3 nucleotide sequence: TGCAGTGCAGCCCAAGGGACAGGGGGCGGGGAGACCCAGTACTTC. Protein product: CSAAQGTGGGETQYF.

The rearrangement uses TRBV5-5 and TRBJ2-7, with a weak D call TRBD1 (5 bases). Between the trimmed V and J ends, which lost 3 bases and 1 base, there was a span of 14 bases. Germline V gene lookup returns CDR1 SGHKS and CDR2 YYEKEE (reference sequence). The CDR3 spans 15 residues. DNA for the CDR3: TGTGCCAGCAGCTCGGGTGTAAGGGGATCCTACGAGCAGTACTTC. Translating gives CASSSGVRGSYEQYF.